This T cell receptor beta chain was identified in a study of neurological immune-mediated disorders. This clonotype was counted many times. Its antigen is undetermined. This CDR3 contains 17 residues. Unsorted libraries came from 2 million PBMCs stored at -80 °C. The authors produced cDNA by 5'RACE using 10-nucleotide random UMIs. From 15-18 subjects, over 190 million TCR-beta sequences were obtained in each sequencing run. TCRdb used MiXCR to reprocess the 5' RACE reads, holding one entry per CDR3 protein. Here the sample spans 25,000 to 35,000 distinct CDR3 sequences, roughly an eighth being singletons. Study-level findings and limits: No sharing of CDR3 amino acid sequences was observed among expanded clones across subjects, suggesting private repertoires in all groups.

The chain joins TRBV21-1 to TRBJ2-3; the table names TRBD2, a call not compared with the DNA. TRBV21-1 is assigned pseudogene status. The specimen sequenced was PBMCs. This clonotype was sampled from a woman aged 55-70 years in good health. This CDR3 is CASSMTGTSASTDTQYF. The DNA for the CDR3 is TGTGCCAGCAGCATGACCGGGACTAGCGCAAGCACAGATACGCAGTATTTT.